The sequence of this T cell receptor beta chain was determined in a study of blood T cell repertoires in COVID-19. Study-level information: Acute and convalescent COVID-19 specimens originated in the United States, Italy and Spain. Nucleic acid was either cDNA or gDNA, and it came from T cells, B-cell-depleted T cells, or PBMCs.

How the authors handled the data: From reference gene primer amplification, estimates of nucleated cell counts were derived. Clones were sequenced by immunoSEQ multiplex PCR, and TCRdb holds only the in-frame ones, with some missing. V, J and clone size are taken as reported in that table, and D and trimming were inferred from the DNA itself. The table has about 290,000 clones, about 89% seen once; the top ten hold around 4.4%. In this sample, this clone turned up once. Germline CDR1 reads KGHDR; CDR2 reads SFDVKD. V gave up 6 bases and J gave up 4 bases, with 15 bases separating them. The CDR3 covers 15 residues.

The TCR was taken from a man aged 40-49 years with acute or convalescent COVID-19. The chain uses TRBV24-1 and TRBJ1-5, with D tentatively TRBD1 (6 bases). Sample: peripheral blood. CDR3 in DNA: TGTGCCACCAGTACTGGGGGGAGGGGGAATCAGCCCCAGCATTTT. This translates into CATSTGGRGNQPQHF.